The clone carrying this TCR beta chain was seen a single time. Its antigen is unidentified. This sample was included in a study of cytomegalovirus exposure and HLA in healthy donors. CDR3 length: 15 amino acids. V lost 5 bases, J lost 5 bases, and 18 bases lay in between. The germline gives CDR1 MNHEY, CDR2 SVGAGI. Method: immunoSEQ multiplex PCR; TCRdb's copy keeps in-frame clones and lacks some. The sample holds 200,000 or so clones, 84% seen once. Study-level points and caveats: Three CMV-associated chains proved CMV antigen-specific in vitro. The classifier reportedly diagnosed cytomegalovirus status with high specificity and sensitivity. For most TCR sequences rarity was the rule, although some public TCRs occurred in many donors. Some TCR beta chains (roughly 150 of them) were listed as cytomegalovirus-associated.

The specimen was PBMCs. The chain has TRBV6-5 and TRBJ1-1; D might be TRBD1 (6 bases). The source of this sequence is a man in his late teens or twenties in good health and CMV-seropositive. The CDR3 DNA follows: TGTGCCAGCAGTCACGGCGACAGGTGGAAAACTGAAGCTTTCTTT. Protein: CASSHGDRWKTEAFF.